This TCR beta chain was captured in a study of T cell repertoires in cytomegalovirus infection. The wider study: Signatures in public TCR beta sequences pointed to both CMV infection and matching HLA type.

Points from the study as a whole: Summed frequency of shared TCR beta families picked out CMV carriers who also had the relevant HLA. CMV-specific TCR beta clonotypes restricted by HLA-C were the ones dominating the ex vivo response.

As to this clonotype: Its cognate antigen is unknown.

TCRdb called the reads again in MiXCR, with one record for every CDR3 protein. Of about 130,000 distinct CDR3 sequences listed, roughly 9% were seen once; the top ten hold around a tenth. The V gene end was trimmed by 5 bases and the J gene end by 9 bases; junction bases not matched to a gene: 10. The CDR3 has 15 residues. Germline CDR1 LNHDA, CDR2 SQIVND (reference sequence). The material sequenced was PBMCs. The chain carries TRBV19 and TRBJ2-1; 10 nucleotides agree with TRBD2. This TCR derives from a human donor in good health (CMV status not recorded). Some clones in this sample may be carry-over from other donors' samples. CDR3 nucleotides: TGTGCCAGTAGTGTACTAGGGACTAGCGTGAGTGAGCAGTTCTTC. It specifies CASSVLGTSVSEQFF.